These T cell receptor beta chains were read from a single sample in a study of blood T cell repertoires in COVID-19. Produced via immunoSEQ multiplex PCR; TCRdb's table is partial and in-frame only. The table includes 55,000 to 95,000 clones, roughly four fifths detected once. Sequenced: peripheral blood. Receptors originate from a woman aged 55-75 years with acute or convalescent COVID-19. Both conserved end residues are part of each CDR3. A D gene is named only where the DNA matches it firmly. Expanded clones are given a class, and other clones once, few, many or no size at all.

TRBJ1-2 | few | TRBV28 | - | CASSLTGNYGYTF | TGTGCCAGCAGTTTAACCGGGAACTATGGCTACACCTTC
TRBJ1-3 | - | TRBV6-1 | TRBD1 | CASSEGFGTGGTIYF | TGTGCCAGCAGTGAAGGTTTTGGGACAGGGGGCACCATATATTTT
TRBJ2-1 | - | TRBV4-1 | TRBD2 | CASSQEVTSGVRGEQFF | TGCGCCAGCAGCCAAGAAGTAACTAGCGGGGTCAGGGGTGAGCAGTTCTTC
TRBJ1-1 | - | TRBV12-5 | - | CASGSLGAGGNTEAFF | TGTGCTAGTGGTTCCCTCGGGGCGGGAGGTAACACTGAAGCTTTCTTT
TRBJ1-5 | - | TRBV3-1/TRBV3-2 | - | CASSYGNSNQPQHF | TGTGCCAGCAGCTACGGGAATAGCAATCAGCCCCAGCATTTT
TRBJ2-1 | - | TRBV9 | - | CASSGGAGQSYNEQFF | TGTGCCAGCAGCGGCGGGGCAGGGCAGTCCTACAATGAGCAGTTCTTC
TRBJ1-2 | few | TRBV4-1 | TRBD1 | CASSQPLRGPNYGYTF | TGCGCCAGCAGCCAACCCCTAAGGGGGCCGAACTATGGCTACACCTTC
TRBJ2-3 | - | TRBV5-4 | - | CASSLEGPHQDTQYF | TGTGCCAGCAGCTTGGAGGGGCCCCATCAAGATACGCAGTATTTT
TRBJ2-3 | - | TRBV7-8 | - | CASLLGGSTDTQYF | TGTGCCAGCCTACTCGGGGGAAGCACAGATACGCAGTATTTT
TRBJ2-7 | - | TRBV27 | - | CASSSIRGITYEQYF | TGTGCCAGCAGTTCCATTCGGGGAATAACCTACGAGCAGTACTTC
TRBJ1-1 | - | TRBV10-2 | TRBD1 | CASSDFRGLETEAFF | TGCGCCAGCAGTGATTTCAGGGGGCTCGAAACTGAAGCTTTCTTT
TRBJ1-5 | - | TRBV4-1 | - | CASSQGRVRRGNQPQHF | TGCGCCAGCAGCCAAGGCAGGGTCCGGAGAGGCAATCAGCCCCAGCATTTT
TRBJ2-6 | - | TRBV2 | TRBD1 | CASDRGLNAGANVLTF | TGTGCCAGCGACAGGGGGCTAAACGCTGGGGCCAACGTCCTGACTTTC
TRBJ2-1 | - | TRBV7-9 | - | CASSLPVRSGNEQFF | TGTGCCAGCAGCTTACCTGTTCGATCAGGCAATGAGCAGTTCTTC
TRBJ2-7 | - | TRBV9 | TRBD1 | CASSVAHRGGEQYF | TGTGCCAGCAGCGTAGCTCACAGGGGCGGCGAGCAGTACTTC
TRBJ2-3 | - | TRBV7-2 | TRBD2 | CASSLTGGAADTQYF | TGTGCCAGCAGCTTGACGGGGGGGGCCGCAGATACGCAGTATTTT
TRBJ1-2 | few | TRBV20-1 | - | CSASGGRHYGYTF | TGCAGTGCTAGTGGGGGGAGGCACTATGGCTACACCTTC
TRBJ1-4 | - | TRBV29-1 | - | CSVRRATNEKLFF | TGCAGCGTTCGCAGGGCAACTAATGAAAAACTGTTTTTT
TRBJ1-1 | few | TRBV18 | TRBD1 | CASSRDREGTEAFF | TGTGCCAGCTCGCGGGACAGGGAGGGAACTGAAGCTTTCTTT
TRBJ1-2 | - | TRBV5-1 | - | CASSPRNYGYTF | TGCGCCAGCAGCCCTCGTAACTATGGCTACACCTTC
TRBJ2-1 | - | TRBV13 | TRBD2 | CASSLNTAGEGVSYNEQFF | TGTGCCAGCAGCTTAAATACGGCCGGGGAGGGAGTATCCTACAATGAGCAGTTCTTC
TRBJ1-2 | - | TRBV5-4 | - | CASSLDSLYGYTF | TGTGCCAGCAGCTTGGACAGCCTCTATGGCTACACCTTC
TRBJ1-6 | - | TRBV5-1 | - | CASSSYWGGNSPLHF | TGCGCCAGCAGCTCGTACTGGGGCGGTAATTCACCCCTCCACTTT
TRBJ2-1 | once | TRBV27 | TRBD2 | CASSPRLAGGYNEQFF | TGTGCCAGCAGCCCGCGACTAGCGGGGGGGTACAATGAGCAGTTCTTC
TRBJ1-2 | - | TRBV28 | TRBD1 | CASRMTGKGYGYTF | TGTGCCAGCAGAATGACAGGGAAAGGGTATGGCTACACCTTC
TRBJ2-3 | - | TRBV27 | - | CASQKSAGSTDTQYF | TGTGCCAGCCAAAAGTCGGCAGGGAGCACAGATACGCAGTATTTT
TRBJ2-7 | once | TRBV4-2 | - | CASSHPGLFSGPYEQYF | TGTGCCAGCAGCCACCCGGGGCTGTTTAGCGGACCCTACGAGCAGTACTTC
TRBJ1-2 | - | TRBV6-5 | - | CASSSPGFDGYTF | TGTGCCAGCAGCTCACCGGGTTTCGATGGCTACACCTTC
TRBJ1-6 | once | TRBV29-1 | - | CSPSSPLHF | TGCAGCCCATCTTCACCCCTCCACTTT
TRBJ1-6 | - | TRBV18 | TRBD1 | CASSPIQGANSPLHF | TGTGCCAGCTCACCAATACAGGGGGCGAATTCACCCCTCCACTTT
TRBJ1-1 | - | TRBV5-1 | TRBD1 | CASSQLPGQGNTEAFF | TGCGCCAGCAGCCAACTACCGGGACAGGGGAACACTGAAGCTTTCTTT
TRBJ2-1 | - | TRBV7-6 | TRBD2 | CASSLFALAGAYNEQFF | TGTGCCAGCAGCCTATTCGCACTAGCGGGGGCCTACAATGAGCAGTTCTTC
TRBJ1-3 | - | TRBV29-1 | - | CSVESAGANTIYF | TGCAGCGTTGAATCCGCAGGGGCCAACACCATATATTTT
TRBJ1-2 | many | TRBV19 | - | CATVGYRNYGYTF | TGTGCCACCGTTGGGTACAGAAACTATGGCTACACCTTC
TRBJ1-5 | - | TRBV28 | TRBD1 | CASSLPGQGLNQPQHF | TGTGCCAGCAGTTTACCGGGACAGGGACTTAATCAGCCCCAGCATTTT
TRBJ2-7 | - | TRBV6-5 | TRBD2 | CASSYRGTTYEQYF | TGTGCCAGCAGTTACCGCGGGACTACCTACGAGCAGTACTTC
TRBJ2-3 | - | TRBV19 | - | CASNQGLTDTQYF | TGTGCCAGTAACCAGGGGCTCACAGATACGCAGTATTTT
TRBJ1-2 | - | TRBV19 | TRBD1 | CASLKAAGTGYPINYGYTF | TGTGCCAGCCTTAAGGCCGCCGGGACAGGGTATCCGATTAACTATGGCTACACCTTC
TRBJ1-2 | - | TRBV6-6 | - | CASSYGRGGDGYTF | TGTGCCAGCAGTTATGGCAGAGGAGGGGATGGCTACACCTTC
TRBJ2-7 | - | TRBV4-1 | TRBD2 | CASSLLAGGNYEQYF | TGCGCCAGCAGCCTCTTAGCGGGGGGGAACTACGAGCAGTACTTC
TRBJ2-2 | - | TRBV28 | - | CASTALGGAAGELFF | TGTGCCAGCACGGCTCTGGGTGGGGCAGCCGGGGAGCTGTTTTTT
TRBJ1-1 | - | TRBV2 | - | CASSSRGLLDTEAFF | TGTGCCAGCAGTTCACGAGGGTTATTGGACACTGAAGCTTTCTTT
TRBJ1-2 | - | TRBV24-1 | - | CATSDPTGRYGYTF | TGTGCCACCAGTGATCCGACAGGTCGCTATGGCTACACCTTC
TRBJ1-1 | - | TRBV5-6 | - | CASSAVGGTEAFF | TGTGCCAGCAGCGCCGTCGGTGGCACTGAAGCTTTCTTT
TRBJ2-1 | - | TRBV14 | TRBD2 | CASSHGTSGSIYEQFF | TGTGCCAGCAGCCACGGGACTAGCGGGAGTATTTATGAGCAGTTCTTC
TRBJ2-2 | - | TRBV7-7 | - | CASSLAGQAGTGELFF | TGTGCCAGCAGCTTAGCCGGCCAGGCGGGCACCGGGGAGCTGTTTTTT
TRBJ1-4 | - | TRBV5-8 | TRBD1 | CASSHDRGRDEKLFF | TGTGCCAGCAGTCACGACAGGGGGCGCGATGAAAAACTGTTTTTT
TRBJ1-2 | - | TRBV21-1 | - | CASSPDRTYGYTF | TGTGCCAGCAGCCCCGACAGGACTTATGGCTACACCTTC
TRBJ2-5 | - | TRBV19 | - | CASSIFCVHGHGETQYF | TGTGCCAGTAGTATATTTTGTGTACATGGTCACGGGGAGACCCAGTACTTC
TRBJ1-2 | - | TRBV28 | - | CASSLWRLKGGLGGYTF | TGTGCCAGCAGTTTATGGCGGCTTAAGGGGGGGCTCGGTGGCTACACCTTC
TRBJ2-7 | once | TRBV6-5 | - | CASSRSSRGYEQYF | TGTGCCAGCAGTCGGTCTAGTAGGGGCTACGAGCAGTACTTC
TRBJ2-2 | - | TRBV11-2 | - | CASSLRGGLPGELFF | TGTGCCAGCAGCTTGAGGGGGGGCCTGCCCGGGGAGCTGTTTTTT
TRBJ1-2 | - | TRBV5-8 | TRBD1 | CASNLAGTGTNYGYTF | TGTGCCAGCAACCTTGCCGGGACAGGGACTAACTATGGCTACACCTTC
TRBJ1-2 | - | TRBV29-1 | TRBD1 | CSVEPQGQGYGYTF | TGCAGCGTAGAACCACAGGGGCAGGGCTATGGCTACACCTTC
TRBJ2-1 | - | TRBV6-5 | - | CASSYVLAQYNEQFF | TGTGCCAGCAGTTACGTCCTAGCGCAGTACAATGAGCAGTTCTTC